This TCR beta chain was sequenced for a study of molecular identifiers for immune sequencing clone quantification. As CD8+CD4-CCR7+CD45RA+ cells, naive CD8 T cells were sorted. From the PCR reads, TCRdb called clonotypes with MiXCR, one entry per CDR3 protein. The profile shows around 40,000 distinct CDR3 sequences, approximately 19% of them singletons. For this clonotype: A much larger clone sits a single nucleotide away, making a read error possible.

Germline CDR1 and CDR2: LGHDT and YNNKEL (reference sequence). The CDR3 runs to 12 residues. The V end lost 4 bases, the J end lost 6 bases, and 10 bases lay between the germline ends. The sample taken for sequencing was naive CD8+ T cells from blood, with Jurkat cell RNA spiked in. As for subset: FACS-sorted CD8+CD4-CCR7+CD45RA+ naive T cells. The chain combines TRBV3-1 with TRBJ2-7; D gene unclear. The receptor was isolated from a human donor in good health. Some libraries in this study had Jurkat cell RNA spiked in. This CDR3 reads CASSLGPSEQYF. CDR3 in DNA: TGTGCCAGCAGCCTAGGGCCGTCCGAGCAGTACTTC.